Listed below are T cell receptor beta chains from one sample, sequenced in a study of regulatory T cells in long-lasting Graves disease. TCRdb ran MiXCR on the multiplex PCR reads and lists one entry per CDR3 protein. Found here are about 430,000 distinct CDR3 sequences, over 14% of them singletons; the top ten hold over 7.5%. These data are also associated with another study on T cells in Graves' hyperthyroidism and ophthalmopathy.

The sample was peripheral blood mononuclear cells (PBMCs), taken at new diagnosis, from a patient treated with antithyroid drugs. Source of these receptors: a middle-aged woman with Graves disease. Each CDR3 is given with its conserved first and last residue. The D gene is left open where the match is weak. Size is stated for part of the rows, as once, few or many counts, or as a class when the clone is expanded.

clone size	V gene	J gene	CDR3 length	D gene	CDR3 protein	CDR3 DNA
many	TRBV20-1	TRBJ2-5	15	TRBD1	CSATSSTGYQETQYF	TGCAGTGCTACCAGTTCGACAGGGTACCAAGAGACCCAGTACTTC
many	TRBV27	TRBJ2-6	13	NA	CASRALRTNVLTF	TGTGCCAGCCGGGCTCTCAGGACCAACGTCCTGACTTTC
many	TRBV7-4	TRBJ2-7	18	TRBD2	CASSSWTSGRALVGEQYF	TGTGCCAGCAGCTCCTGGACTAGCGGGAGGGCCCTCGTGGGGGAGCAGTACTTC
many	TRBV18	TRBJ1-1	15	NA	CASSPFGGLNTEAFF	TGTGCCAGCTCACCATTTGGGGGATTGAACACTGAAGCTTTCTTT
many	TRBV5-1	TRBJ2-3	15	NA	CASSLAVLTTDTQYF	TGCGCCAGCAGCTTGGCCGTGTTAACCACAGATACGCAGTATTTT
many	TRBV28	TRBJ2-5	13	NA	CASSKIAQETQYF	TGTGCCAGCAGTAAGATTGCCCAAGAGACCCAGTACTTC
many	TRBV6-5	TRBJ2-7	13	NA	CASSYDRYYEQYF	TGTGCCAGCAGTTACGACAGATACTACGAGCAGTACTTC
NA	TRBV7-2	TRBJ2-1	18	TRBD2	CASSLAGTSGEYYNEQFF	TGTGCCAGCAGCTTGGCCGGGACTAGCGGGGAATACTACAATGAGCAGTTCTTC
many	TRBV11-2	TRBJ2-7	15	NA	CASSLALAPYYEQYF	TGTGCCAGCAGCTTAGCACTAGCCCCCTACTACGAGCAGTACTTC
NA	TRBV6-1	TRBJ1-6	15	NA	CASSEVNRVNSPLHF	TGTGCCAGCAGTGAAGTAAACAGGGTGAATTCACCCCTCCACTTT
many	TRBV7-2	TRBJ1-2	14	TRBD1	CASSLEQGNYGYTF	TGTGCCAGCAGCTTAGAACAGGGGAACTATGGCTACACCTTC
many	TRBV6-1	TRBJ1-1	14	NA	CASREHHSVPEAFF	TGTGCCAGCAGGGAACACCATTCCGTCCCTGAAGCTTTCTTT
many	TRBV2	TRBJ2-7	12	NA	CASEGLHYEQYF	TGTGCCAGCGAGGGGTTACACTACGAGCAGTACTTC
many	TRBV6-5	TRBJ1-4	17	NA	CASSYIDPQGLGEKLFF	TGTGCCAGCAGTTACATAGACCCCCAGGGGTTGGGTGAAAAACTGTTTTTT
NA	TRBV27	TRBJ2-7	14	NA	CASSLVRGSYEQYF	TGTGCCAGCAGTTTAGTTAGAGGGAGCTACGAGCAGTACTTC
many	TRBV15	TRBJ2-7	15	TRBD1	CATSRDGDRAYEQYF	TGTGCCACCAGCAGAGATGGGGACAGAGCCTACGAGCAGTACTTC
NA	TRBV20-1	TRBJ2-3	19	TRBD2	CSARTAGGKNATSTDTQYF	TGCAGTGCTAGGACAGCGGGAGGGAAAAACGCCACTAGCACAGATACGCAGTATTTT
NA	TRBV6-2/TRBV6-3	TRBJ1-3	15	NA	CASSAHGLSGNTIYF	TGTGCCAGCAGTGCCCACGGCCTCTCTGGAAACACCATATATTTT
many	TRBV15	TRBJ1-3	15	NA	CATSRATGFGNTIYF	TGTGCCACCAGCAGAGCGACAGGCTTTGGAAACACCATATATTTT
NA	TRBV9	TRBJ2-7	15	TRBD2	CASSVAAGEEYEQYF	TGTGCCAGCAGCGTAGCGGCGGGAGAGGAGTACGAGCAGTACTTC
many	TRBV9	TRBJ2-7	17	NA	CASSATTQGGLSYEQYF	TGTGCCAGCAGCGCCACTACCCAGGGAGGACTCTCCTACGAGCAGTACTTC
many	TRBV5-1	TRBJ2-1	17	TRBD1	CASSLAKGQGHYNEQFF	TGCGCCAGCAGCTTGGCTAAGGGACAGGGCCACTATAATGAGCAGTTCTTC
few	TRBV7-9	TRBJ2-1	15	TRBD2	CASSPPLAGAVRQFF	TGTGCCAGCAGCCCACCACTAGCGGGAGCGGTTCGGCAGTTCTTC
few	TRBV20-1	TRBJ2-5	16	TRBD1	CSASLGQKAWKGTQYF	TGCAGTGCTAGCCTGGGACAGAAGGCCTGGAAGGGGACCCAGTACTTC
NA	TRBV2	TRBJ2-3	15	NA	CASAWRGGGTDMQYF	TGTGCCAGCGCTTGGAGGGGAGGAGGCACAGATATGCAGTATTTT
few	TRBV6-5	TRBJ2-5	14	NA	CASSYVEGSETQYF	TGTGCCAGCAGTTACGTCGAAGGGTCGGAGACCCAGTACTTC
many	TRBV29-1	TRBJ2-1	14	NA	CSVEWASSYNEQFF	TGCAGCGTTGAATGGGCTAGCTCCTACAATGAGCAGTTCTTC
many	TRBV6-1	TRBJ2-5	16	NA	CASTTPQGGLKETQYF	TGTGCCAGCACGACTCCTCAGGGGGGTCTAAAAGAGACCCAGTACTTC
many	TRBV27	TRBJ2-3	15	TRBD2	CASSLSGRHTDTQYF	TGTGCCAGCAGTTTAAGCGGGAGGCACACAGATACGCAGTATTTT
many	TRBV5-6	TRBJ1-1	14	NA	CASSFGHTNTEAFF	TGTGCCAGCAGCTTCGGCCACACCAACACTGAAGCTTTCTTT
NA	TRBV29-1	TRBJ1-6	15	NA	CSVEDLRGDNSPLHF	TGCAGCGTTGAAGATCTTAGGGGTGATAATTCACCCCTCCACTTT
few	TRBV7-3	TRBJ2-1	16	TRBD2	CASSLDSSGRAGEQFF	TGTGCCAGCAGCTTAGACTCTAGCGGGAGGGCCGGTGAGCAGTTCTTC
many	TRBV5-1	TRBJ2-5	15	TRBD2	CASSLGTSEGETQYF	TGCGCCAGCAGCTTGGGGACTAGCGAAGGAGAGACCCAGTACTTC
few	TRBV12-3/TRBV12-4	TRBJ1-5	13	NA	CASRDSYNQPQHF	TGTGCCAGCAGAGACAGCTACAATCAGCCCCAGCATTTT
many	TRBV11-2	TRBJ1-5	13	NA	CASSLGKYQPQHF	TGTGCCAGCAGCTTAGGGAAGTATCAGCCCCAGCATTTT
many	TRBV12-3/TRBV12-4	TRBJ1-5	13	NA	CASRATVGQPQHF	TGTGCCAGCAGGGCGACAGTAGGACAGCCCCAGCATTTT
many	TRBV30	TRBJ2-7	10	NA	CAWSGVAQYF	TGTGCCTGGAGTGGGGTGGCGCAGTACTTC
NA	TRBV7-9	TRBJ1-1	14	NA	CASSWKDRPAEAFF	TGTGCCAGCAGCTGGAAGGACAGACCAGCTGAAGCTTTCTTT
NA	TRBV5-1	TRBJ2-5	16	NA	CASSSTVGRAGETQYF	TGCGCCAGCAGCTCGACAGTTGGCAGGGCGGGAGAGACCCAGTACTTC
many	TRBV6-1	TRBJ1-2	13	NA	CASTIQANYGYTF	TGTGCCAGCACTATACAAGCTAACTATGGCTACACCTTC
NA	TRBV25-1	TRBJ1-5	15	NA	CASSGGTTVGQPQHF	TGTGCCAGCAGTGGGGGAACGACGGTGGGTCAGCCCCAGCATTTT
many	TRBV11-2	TRBJ2-2	15	NA	CASSLIQGGAGELFF	TGTGCCAGCAGCTTAATCCAGGGCGGAGCTGGGGAGCTGTTTTTT
many	TRBV10-3	TRBJ2-3	16	TRBD2	CANEGILAGESRTQYF	TGTGCCAACGAGGGGATCCTAGCGGGAGAAAGCCGCACGCAGTATTTT
NA	TRBV20-1	TRBJ2-1	13	NA	CSARDGFVNEQFF	TGCAGTGCTAGAGATGGCTTTGTTAATGAGCAGTTCTTC